Sequencing of this T cell receptor (beta chain) was carried out in a study of shared clonotypes between healthy human individuals. Sequencing was at deep level. The input for sorted-subset replicate PCRs was about 0.2 ug DNA, about 30,000 T cell genomes. Clones were sequenced by immunoSEQ multiplex PCR, and TCRdb holds only the in-frame ones, with some missing. The repertoire includes approximately 1.1 million clones, about 84% of them detected once, and under 0.6% sits in the top ten. Overall study findings and caveats: The sharing of 4.5% to 6.5% of naive CD4 clonotypes was seen across a handful of donors. Memory subsets generally showed lower estimated richness than naive subsets.

The V end was cut by 2 bases, the J end by 7 bases, with 14 bases between. This CDR3 comprises 14 residues. The V gene's germline CDR1 is MDHEN and CDR2 SYDVKM. This clone has ten or more counts. Its matching antigen is unknown. The rearrangement joins TRBV28 to TRBJ1-2; D call uncertain. The sequence derives from a man between 18 and 35 years old in good health. Some clones in this sample may be carry-over from other donors' samples. Sequencing was performed on memory CD4+ T cells from PBMCs. Subset reported: CD45RA-negative fraction. In nucleotides, the CDR3 is TGTGCCAGCAGTTTAGCCAGACGTTTAAGTGGCTACACCTTC. As protein: CASSLARRLSGYTF.